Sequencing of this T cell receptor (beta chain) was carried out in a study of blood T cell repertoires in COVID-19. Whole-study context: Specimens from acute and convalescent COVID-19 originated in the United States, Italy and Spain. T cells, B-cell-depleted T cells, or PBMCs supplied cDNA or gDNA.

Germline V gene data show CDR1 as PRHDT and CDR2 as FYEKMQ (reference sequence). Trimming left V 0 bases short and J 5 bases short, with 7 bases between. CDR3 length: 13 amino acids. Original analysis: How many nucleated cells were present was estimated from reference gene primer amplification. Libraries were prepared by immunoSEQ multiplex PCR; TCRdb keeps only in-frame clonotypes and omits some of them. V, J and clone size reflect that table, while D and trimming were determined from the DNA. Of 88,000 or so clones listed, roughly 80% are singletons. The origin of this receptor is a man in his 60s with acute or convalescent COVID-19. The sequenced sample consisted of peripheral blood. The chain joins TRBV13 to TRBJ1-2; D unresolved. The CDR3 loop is CASSLGRGYGYTF. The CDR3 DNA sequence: TGTGCCAGCAGCTTAGGGCGAGGATATGGCTACACCTTC.